Listed here are 9 T cell receptor beta chains from one sample, sequenced in a study of cytomegalovirus exposure and HLA in healthy donors. PCR amplification relied on 60 Vbeta primers (plus 13 Jbeta primers). Clones were sequenced by immunoSEQ multiplex PCR, and TCRdb holds only the in-frame ones, with some missing. The data hold roughly 120,000 clones, with roughly 80% observed a single time. Sequenced sample: PBMCs. The source is a woman aged 50 to 65 in good health and CMV-seropositive.

The chain links TRBV5-1 to TRBJ2-1; weak D call: TRBD1 (6 bases). This CDR3 contains 12 residues. Germline V gives CDR1 SGHRS, CDR2 YFSETQ. V was shortened by 4 bases and J by 7 bases, with 9 bases between the two germline ends. The CDR3 sequence: CASSQQGNEQFF. The CDR3 DNA sequence: TGCGCCAGCAGCCAACAGGGAAATGAGCAGTTCTTC.

The chain has TRBV19 and TRBJ1-5; D uncertain. V was cut by 1 base and J by 9 bases, with 19 bases left in between. The germline V gene has CDR1 LNHDA and CDR2 SQIVND (reference sequence). The CDR3 runs 16 residues. The CDR3 DNA reads TGTGCCAGTAGTATAGCCACGGCTGGCGAGGGATGGCCCCAGCATTTT. Translated, it gives CASSIATAGEGWPQHF. The full variable domain, in which reference TRBV19 and TRBJ1-5 provide the parts outside the CDR3, is DGGITQSPKYLFRKEGQNVTLSCEQNLNHDAMYWYRQDPGQGLRLIYYSQIVNDFQKGDIAEGYSVSREKKESFPLTVTSAQKNPTAFYLCASSIATAGEGWPQHFGDGTRLSIL.

V and J are TRBV11-1 and TRBJ1-5, with a tentative D call TRBD1 (5 bases). V was cut by 5 bases and J by 3 bases, with 8 bases left in between. The CDR3 is 13 amino acids. CDR1 is SGHAT and CDR2 is FQDESV in the germline V gene (reference sequence). CDR3: CASSAGSNQPQHF. CDR3 in DNA: TGTGCCAGCAGCGCAGGGTCCAATCAGCCCCAGCATTTT. Supplemented by reference TRBV11-1 and TRBJ1-5, the full variable domain reads EAEVAQSPRYKITEKSQAVAFWCDPISGHATLYWYRQILGQGPELLVQFQDESVVDDSQLPKDRFSAERLKGVDSTLKIQPAELGDSAMYLCASSAGSNQPQHFGDGTRLSIL.

The chain couples TRBV5-1 to TRBJ1-2, with TRBD1 matching over 7 bases. Trimming at V came to 4 bases and at J to 5 bases, leaving 8 bases not matched to a gene. Germline loops: CDR1 SGHRS, CDR2 YFSETQ. This CDR3 contains 14 residues. CDR3 sequence: CASSGQVAGYGYTF. CDR3 nucleotide sequence: TGCGCCAGCAGCGGACAGGTGGCGGGGTATGGCTACACCTTC.

The chain recombines TRBV7-9 with TRBJ1-1; D is unresolved. This CDR3 comprises 15 residues. Germline CDR1 reads SEHNR; CDR2 reads FQNEAQ (reference sequence). Trimming removed 1 base from V and 3 bases from J, with 12 bases in between. The CDR3 coding sequence is TGTGCCAGCAGCTTAGTCGGGGAGGCGGACACTGAAGCTTTCTTT. Translated: CASSLVGEADTEAFF. Filled out from reference TRBV7-9 and TRBJ1-1, the complete variable domain reads DTGVSQNPRHKITKRGQNVTFRCDPISEHNRLYWYRQTLGQGPEFLTYFQNEAQLEKSRLLSDRFSAERPKGSFSTLEIQRTEQGDSAMYLCASSLVGEADTEAFFGQGTRLTVV.

As DNA, the CDR3 is TGTGCCAGCAGCCGGGGGGGGAGGGAGCAGTTCTTC. This translates into CASSRGGREQFF. This chain links TRBV7-3 with TRBJ2-1, with TRBD2 matching over 8 bases. V dropped 5 bases and J dropped 10; count of bases not matched to a gene: 4. Germline V gene sequence: CDR1 SGHTA, CDR2 FQGTGA. The CDR3 runs 12 residues. Full variable domain (rest looked up from reference TRBV7-3 and TRBJ2-1): GAGVSQTPSNKVTEKGKYVELRCDPISGHTALYWYRQSLGQGPEFLIYFQGTGAADDSGLPNDRFFAVRPEGSVSTLKIQRTERGDSAVYLCASSRGGREQFFGPGTRLTVL.

The V and J genes are TRBV19 and TRBJ2-7, with 8 bases identical to TRBD1. The CDR3 loop spans 14 amino acids. Trimming removed 3 bases from V and 1 base from J; junction bases left unmatched: 2. Germline V gene data show CDR1 as LNHDA and CDR2 as SQIVND (reference sequence). For the CDR3, the DNA is TGTGCCAGTAGTATGGGACAGGAATCCTACGAGCAGTACTTC. It codes for CASSMGQESYEQYF.

Concerning this clone: Relative to the germline gene, one junction end is altered; a read error may explain this. The V gene is TRBV7-9, the J gene TRBJ1-3; D might be TRBD1 (5 bases). The CDR3 extends over 15 amino acids. Germline V lookup: CDR1 SEHNR, CDR2 FQNEAQ (reference sequence). This CDR3 reads CSSSPRTYSGNTIYF. DNA of the CDR3: TGTTCCAGCAGCCCCAGGACATACTCTGGAAACACCATATATTTT.

This chain uses TRBV2 with TRBJ2-2, with TRBD2 matching over 15 bases. Trimming removed 5 bases from V and 6 bases from J; junction bases left unmatched: 1. Germline V gene lookup returns CDR1 SNHLY and CDR2 FYNNEI. CDR3 length equals 15 residues. CDR3 protein: CASSWTSGGAGELFF. The CDR3 DNA sequence: TGTGCCAGCAGTTGGACTAGCGGGGGGGCCGGGGAGCTGTTTTTT.